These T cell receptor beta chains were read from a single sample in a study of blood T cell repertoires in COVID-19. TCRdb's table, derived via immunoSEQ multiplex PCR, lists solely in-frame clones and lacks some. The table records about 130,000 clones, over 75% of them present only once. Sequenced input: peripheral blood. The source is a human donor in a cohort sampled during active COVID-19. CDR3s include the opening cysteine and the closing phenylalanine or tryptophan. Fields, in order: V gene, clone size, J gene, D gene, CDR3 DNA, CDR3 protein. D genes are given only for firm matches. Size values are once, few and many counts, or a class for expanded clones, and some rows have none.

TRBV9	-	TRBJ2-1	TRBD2	TGTGCCAGCAGCCCCCAGACGGGACTAGCACGGGGGTACAATGAGCAGTTCTTC	CASSPQTGLARGYNEQFF
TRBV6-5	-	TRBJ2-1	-	TGTGCCAGCAGTTACTCTCCTCGCGCTCAGGACAATGAGCAGTTCTTC	CASSYSPRAQDNEQFF
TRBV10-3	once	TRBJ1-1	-	TGTGCCATCAGTGATTCTCGTATAGGGGAGAACACTGAAGCTTTCTTT	CAISDSRIGENTEAFF
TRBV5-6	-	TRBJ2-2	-	TGTGCCAGCAGCCGCGAACCCGGGGAGCTGTTTTTT	CASSREPGELFF
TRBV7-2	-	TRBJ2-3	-	TGTGCCAGCAGCTCATCAGGGGGGCACACAGATACGCAGTATTTT	CASSSSGGHTDTQYF
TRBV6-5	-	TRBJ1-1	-	TGTGCCAGCACCCAAACCGGAGGTGAAGCTTTCTTT	CASTQTGGEAFF
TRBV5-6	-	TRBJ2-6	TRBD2	TGTGCCAGCAGCTACATTACGGGGGGGCTATCTGGGGCCAACGTCCTGACTTTC	CASSYITGGLSGANVLTF
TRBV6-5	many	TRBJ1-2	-	TGTGCCAGCAACCCGGAGTTTGAGTATGGCTACACCTTC	CASNPEFEYGYTF
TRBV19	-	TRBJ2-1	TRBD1	TGTGCCAGTGTCCGGGACAGGGTCAACAATGAGCAGTTCTTC	CASVRDRVNNEQFF
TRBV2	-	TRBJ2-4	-	TGTGCCAGCAGAGCCTACGCGGACAGATTAGCCAAAAACATTCAGTACTTC	CASRAYADRLAKNIQYF
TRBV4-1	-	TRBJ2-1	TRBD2	TGCGCCAGCAGCCAGACGCAGGCGGGAGGAAACTACAATGAGCAGTTCTTC	CASSQTQAGGNYNEQFF
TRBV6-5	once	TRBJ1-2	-	TGTGCCAGCAGAGACAGTTCAGAGAACTATGGCTACACCTTC	CASRDSSENYGYTF
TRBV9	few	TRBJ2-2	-	TGTGCCAGCAGCGTCGGACAAGCCGCGAACACCGGGGAGCTGTTTTTT	CASSVGQAANTGELFF
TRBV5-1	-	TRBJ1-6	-	TGCGCCAGCAGGGCGGGGAGCGTTAATTCACCCCTCCACTTT	CASRAGSVNSPLHF
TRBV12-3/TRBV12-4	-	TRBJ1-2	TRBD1	TGTGCCAGCAGTAGCGACAGGGTAAATGGCTACACCTTC	CASSSDRVNGYTF
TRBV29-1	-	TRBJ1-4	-	TGCAGCGTTGAAACAGCAACTAATGAAAAACTGTTTTTT	CSVETATNEKLFF
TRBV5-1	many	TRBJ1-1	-	TGCGCCAGCAGCAAACAGGCGAACACTGAAGCTTTCTTT	CASSKQANTEAFF
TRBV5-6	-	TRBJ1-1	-	TGTGCCAGCAGCGAAGGGGGAGTCCCTGAAGCTTTCTTT	CASSEGGVPEAFF
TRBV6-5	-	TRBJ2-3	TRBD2	TGTGCCAGCCGTACTAGCGGGAGGGCCATAGATACGCAGTATTTT	CASRTSGRAIDTQYF
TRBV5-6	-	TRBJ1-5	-	TGTGCCAGCAGCCAGTATAGCAATCAGCCCCAGCATTTT	CASSQYSNQPQHF
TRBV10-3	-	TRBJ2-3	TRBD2	TGTGCCATCAGTGCGGGGGGGGCAGATACGCAGTATTTT	CAISAGGADTQYF
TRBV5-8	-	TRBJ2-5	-	TGTGCCAGCAGCTTAGGTTACAGGAGGGAGGAGACCCAGTACTTC	CASSLGYRREETQYF
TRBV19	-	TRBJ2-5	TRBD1	TGTGCCAGTAGTTCGTCCCGACAGGGTGGAGAGACCCAGTACTTC	CASSSSRQGGETQYF
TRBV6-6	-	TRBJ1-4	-	TGTGCCAGCAGTTACTCTTTCGACAGGCTAATGAGGAAACTGTTTTTT	CASSYSFDRLMRKLFF
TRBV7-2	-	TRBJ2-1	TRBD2	TGTGCCAGCAGCTATAGCGGGAGTCGCTCCTACAATGAGCAGTTCTTC	CASSYSGSRSYNEQFF
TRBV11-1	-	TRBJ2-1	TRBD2	TGTGCCAGCAGCTCTGGACTAGCGAACTACAATGAGCAGTTCTTC	CASSSGLANYNEQFF
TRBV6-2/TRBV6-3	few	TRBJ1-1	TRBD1	TGTGCCAGCAGTTACTGGGACAGAGAAGCTTTCTTT	CASSYWDREAFF
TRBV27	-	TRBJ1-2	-	TGTGCCAGCAGTCCAGTGGGGGGTACTCCCTATGGCTACACCTTC	CASSPVGGTPYGYTF
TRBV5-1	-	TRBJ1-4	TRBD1	TGCGCCAGCAGCTTGCGGCAGGGGGCGGGTGAAAAACTGTTTTTT	CASSLRQGAGEKLFF
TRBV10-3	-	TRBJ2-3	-	TGTGCCATTTCCGAGGCAGCTGTCGGCACAGATACGCAGTATTTT	CAISEAAVGTDTQYF
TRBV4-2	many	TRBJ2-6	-	TGTGCCAGCAGCCAAAATCAGGGCTCTGGGGCCAACGTCCTGACTTTC	CASSQNQGSGANVLTF
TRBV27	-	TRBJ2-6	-	TGTGCCAGCAGTTTAAGGTTTCGCGGTGACTCTGGGGCCAACGTCCTGACTTTC	CASSLRFRGDSGANVLTF
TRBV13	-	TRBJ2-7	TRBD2	TGTGCCAGCAGCTTGGGGGGGAACTCAGGGCAGTACTTC	CASSLGGNSGQYF
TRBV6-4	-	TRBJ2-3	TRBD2	TGTGCCAGCAGTGAAAGGCTAGCGGGAGTATTGACAGATACGCAGTATTTT	CASSERLAGVLTDTQYF
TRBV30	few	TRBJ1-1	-	TGTGCCTGGAGTATAAGGACGGGAGAAGCTTTCTTT	CAWSIRTGEAFF
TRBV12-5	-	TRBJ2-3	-	TGTGCTAGTGGTTTGTCCCGCGATGCTAGCACAGATACGCAGTATTTT	CASGLSRDASTDTQYF
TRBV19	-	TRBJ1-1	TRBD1	TGTGCCAGTAGTGCCTTCTACAGGGGAGACACTGAAGCTTTCTTT	CASSAFYRGDTEAFF
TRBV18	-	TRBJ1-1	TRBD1	TGTGCCAGCTCGCCCGGGACAGGGACTGTGAACACTGAAGCTTTCTTT	CASSPGTGTVNTEAFF
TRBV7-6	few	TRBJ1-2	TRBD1	TGTGCCAGCAGCTCCGGGACAGGGGCCCTCGCGGGCGGCTACACCTTC	CASSSGTGALAGGYTF
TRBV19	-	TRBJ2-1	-	TGTGCCAGTAGTTTGACACGTACTGAGCAGTTCTTC	CASSLTRTEQFF
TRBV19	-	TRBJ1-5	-	TGTGCCAGTAGTATAGTAGACAACCTCTATAGCAATCAGCCCCAGCATTTT	CASSIVDNLYSNQPQHF
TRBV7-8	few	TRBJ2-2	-	TGTGCCAGCCAGTGGGGAGGCGGAACCGGGGAGCTGTTTTTT	CASQWGGGTGELFF
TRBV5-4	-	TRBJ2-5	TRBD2	TGTGCCAGCAGCTTACTAGCGGGGGTAGAGACCCAGTACTTC	CASSLLAGVETQYF
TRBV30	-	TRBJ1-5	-	TGTGCCTTCACTCGGGACAATCAAAATCAGCCCCAGCATTTT	CAFTRDNQNQPQHF
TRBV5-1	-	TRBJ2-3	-	TGCGCCAGCAGAGGGGGAAACAGCTTGGGCACAGATACGCAGTATTTT	CASRGGNSLGTDTQYF
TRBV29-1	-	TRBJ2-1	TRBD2	TGCAGCGTTGAAGGTAGCGGGATTTTCAATGAGCAGTTCTTC	CSVEGSGIFNEQFF
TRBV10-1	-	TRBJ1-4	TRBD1	TGCGCCAGCAGTGTAGAGGGGGCGGATGAAAAACTGTTTTTT	CASSVEGADEKLFF
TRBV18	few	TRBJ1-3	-	TGTGCCAGCTCTCCGGACGGGGGATCTGGAAACACCATATATTTT	CASSPDGGSGNTIYF
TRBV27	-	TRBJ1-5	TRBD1	TGTGCCAGCAGTTTAAGGGGGACAGGGGCCGATCAGCCCCAGCATTTT	CASSLRGTGADQPQHF
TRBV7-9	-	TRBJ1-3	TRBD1	TGTGCCAGCAGCGAGACAGGGGTCGGAAACACCATATATTTT	CASSETGVGNTIYF
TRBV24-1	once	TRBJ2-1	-	TGTGCCACCAGTGATTTTCTCCGCCGACACCCGGGACTTACTTCCTACAATGAGCAGTTCTTC	CATSDFLRRHPGLTSYNEQFF
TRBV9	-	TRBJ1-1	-	TGTGCCAGCAGCGCCGGGAATCTAAGGGAAGCTTTCTTT	CASSAGNLREAFF
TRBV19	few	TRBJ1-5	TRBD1	TGTGCCAGTAGTACCCAGGGGGCCGGGCGGCCCCAGCATTTT	CASSTQGAGRPQHF
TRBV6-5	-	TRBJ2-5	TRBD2	TGTGCCAGCAGCCCCACTAGCGGGAGAGAGACCCAGTACTTC	CASSPTSGRETQYF
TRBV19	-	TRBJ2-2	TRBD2	TGTGCCAGTAGTATAGCGGGGGGCACCGGGGAGCTGTTTTTT	CASSIAGGTGELFF
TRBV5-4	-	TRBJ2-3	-	TGTGCCAGCAGCTCCGGGGGGCGCACAGATACGCAGTATTTT	CASSSGGRTDTQYF